This T cell receptor (beta chain) derives from a study of blood T cell repertoires in COVID-19. Study background: Acute and convalescent COVID-19 specimens originated in the United States, Italy and Spain. T cells, B-cell-depleted T cells, or PBMCs provided the cDNA or gDNA that served as material.

Unmatched junction bases numbered 14, after V lost 5 bases and J lost 10 bases. The CDR3 is made up of 16 amino acids. In germline, CDR1 is SEHNR, CDR2 FQNEAQ (reference sequence). In the original processing: Counts of nucleated cells, estimated from reference gene primer amplification, were obtained. The repertoire was sequenced with immunoSEQ multiplex PCR; TCRdb's copy has only in-frame clones and lacks some. That table furnishes V, J and clone size, whereas the DNA furnished D and trimming. The data contain roughly 150,000 clones, 80% to 90% of them singletons. The source material was peripheral blood. The rearrangement joins TRBV7-9 to TRBJ1-4, with TRBD1 matching over 9 bases. The receptor's source is a woman aged 40 to 55 with acute or convalescent COVID-19. CDR3 loop: CASSPPAGTGFVKLFF. CDR3 coding DNA: TGTGCCAGCAGCCCCCCCGCCGGGACAGGGTTCGTAAAACTGTTTTTT.